This TCR beta chain was captured in a study of PD-1 blockade in classical Hodgkin lymphoma (dated by TCRdb to about 2020). Context from the whole study: Nivolumab dosing was 3 mg/kg intravenously every 2 weeks, continuing until either disease progression or unacceptable toxicity. To define a peripheral blood immune signature of response to PD-1 blockade in classical Hodgkin lymphoma, the study combined TCR beta sequencing with CyTOF.

The Qiagen DNeasy kit was used to extract genomic DNA from unsorted PBMCs and from the negatively selected CD4+ and CD8+ fractions. TCR beta CDR3 regions were subjected to amplification by immunoSEQ multiplex PCR with primers that anneal to V and J segments. A synthetic immune receptor repertoire was used to minimize amplification bias, and remaining bias was computationally removed after sequencing. The authors processed their data as follows. Custom Python scripts were used to quantify repertoire diversity as the Shannon entropy index. Unsorted, CD4+ and CD8+ repertoires were examined separately, except in combined analyses, for which CD4+ and CD8+ sequences were merged in silico. A clone was considered expanded if an increase in frequency of at least 2-fold after treatment relative to C1D1 was found, and a pseudocount of 0.5 was applied to clones undetected at baseline. Clones with 0 or 1 copy at C1D1 were defined as singleton clones, while clones with 2 or more copies were defined as non-singleton clones. Clones expanded in unsorted samples were labelled as CD4+, CD8+ or unknown by matching protein sequences in sorted samples from the same patient. Wilcoxon tests on paired samples were used to test diversity changes from C1D1 to C4D1. What TCRdb holds here is the immuneACCESS table cut down to in-frame rearrangements. Part of the clones is not present; checked against another copy, under half of the missing clones reflect an unresolved V gene, and the others are unexplained. D and trimming were read from the DNA, whereas the V and J calls and clone size are those reported in that table. This sample comprises fewer than 55,000 clones, around 80% of them detected only once. The top ten clonotypes cover 37% of the sample.

Here is what the overall study found, with its caveats: Diversity was lower in patients who began nivolumab less than 1 year after ASCT, so these patients were left out of later analyses to avoid confounding by immune reconstitution. The study covered only a single clinical trial cohort, and the causes of the repertoire differences, possibly disease activity or prior therapy, were still not defined. By C4D1, a significant rise was seen in CD4+ TCR diversity but not in CD8+ TCR diversity (p=0.0027 vs p=0.16), and the rise was most apparent among complete responders (p=0.02). Baseline TCR diversity was reported to be lower in newly diagnosed patients than in healthy donors, and even lower in relapsed/refractory patients. Among trial patients, those achieving complete response had baseline diversity similar to that of newly diagnosed patients, while diversity was significantly lower in partial responders and progressors.

Reading the germline V gene gives CDR1 KGHSH and CDR2 LQKENI. CDR3 length: 15 amino acids, cysteine to phenylalanine. The DNA shown is the 45-base CDR3, in frame from base 1. The junction carries 14 bases between V and J, which are trimmed by 3 bases and 3 bases respectively. This clone is a singleton in its sample. Its antigen remains unidentified. Per-base qualities were not stored, and no clone one base away is much larger. According to the study, the label for this sample's time point signals: cycle 4 day 1 (C4D1), after five to seven weeks of nivolumab. Relapse after autologous stem cell transplantation had occurred in all trial patients, and cohorts A, B and C were distinguished by prior brentuximab vedotin exposure. The trial cohort comprised 60 or so patients with relapsed/refractory classical Hodgkin lymphoma whose best overall responses were complete response, partial response or progressive disease. Single-agent nivolumab was administered to trial patients in the multi-cohort phase II CheckMate 205 trial. An independent review committee assessed best overall response using the 2007 International Working Group response criteria. Trial PBMCs were obtained immediately prior to nivolumab initiation (C1D1) and on therapy at cycle 2 day 1 and cycle 4 day 1. Peripheral blood was collected in 8 mL Vacutainer Cell Preparation Tubes, from which PBMCs were isolated by centrifugation and then cryopreserved.

The TCR originated in a human donor with classical Hodgkin lymphoma. Here the sequenced sample was peripheral blood mononuclear cells (PBMCs), taken before the fourth cycle of nivolumab. The sequence links TRBV18 to TRBJ1-1; matching of 5 bases hints at TRBD1 as the D gene. The CDR3 reads as follows: CASSPGTGSHTEAFF. The DNA sequence is as follows: TGTGCCAGCTCACCGGGGACGGGGTCTCACACTGAAGCTTTCTTT.